Sequencing of this T cell receptor beta chain was carried out in a study of T cells in Graves' hyperthyroidism and ophthalmopathy. Study at large: Peripheral blood was secured at the point of initial diagnosis, before any treatment. Findings and limits, study-wide: Most expanded thyroid clonotypes above 0.001 recurred in blood.

A patient was excluded if there was uncontrolled infection, other autoimmune disease, pregnancy or lactation. Cells are PBMCs isolated from around 10 ml of fresh blood. Details on this clonotype: Its antigen remains unknown.

Template material for amplifying TCR beta CDR3 regions consisted of RNA transcripts. First-round RT-PCR targeting the TCR CDR3 was performed with the HTBI primer set. MiXCR was run by TCRdb on the multiplex PCR reads, yielding one entry per CDR3 protein. The profile covers about 400,000 distinct CDR3 sequences, with roughly 25% appearing a single time and roughly 70% taken by the ten largest. This receptor was identified in a man over 45 with Graves' hyperthyroidism. The sequenced material came from blood.

CDR3 residues: CSVEITTSGSVLAKNIQYF. CDR3 DNA sequence: TGCAGCGTTGAGATCACGACTAGCGGGAGCGTCCTAGCCAAAAACATTCAGTACTTC. The V gene is TRBV29-1, the J gene TRBJ2-4; TRBD2 matches at 12 bases. Germline V gene sequence: CDR1 SQVTM, CDR2 ANQGSEA. This CDR3 contains 19 residues. V gave up 3 bases and J gave up 0 bases; unmatched junction bases: 12.